The source of this T cell receptor beta chain is a study of blood T cell repertoires in COVID-19. Overall study: Samples representing acute and convalescent COVID-19 were sourced from the United States, Italy and Spain. PBMCs, B-cell-depleted T cells, or T cells were the source of the cDNA or gDNA that made up the material.

Per the study methods: It was from reference gene primer amplification that nucleated cell counts were estimated. TCRdb keeps only in-frame clones here, not all; method: immunoSEQ multiplex PCR. The V and J calls and clone size are taken from that table; D and trimming were inferred from the DNA. The repertoire consists of over 120,000 clones, with around 85% occurring once and the leading ten covering approximately 2.9%. Germline V gene lookup returns CDR1 LNHDA and CDR2 SQIVND (reference sequence). The CDR3 is 16 amino acids. V lost 0 bases to trimming and J lost 4 bases, with 13 bases between them.

The specimen was peripheral blood. This receptor was obtained from a woman of 80 years or more with acute or convalescent COVID-19. The genes are TRBV19 and TRBJ2-1; possibly TRBD2 for D (6 bases). CDR3 amino acids: CASSIEATGVYNEQFF. The CDR3 DNA sequence: TGTGCCAGTAGTATAGAGGCAACGGGGGTTTACAATGAGCAGTTCTTC.